Included here is one T cell receptor (beta chain) sequence, with context. The antigen is not known. The sample is drawn from a study of T cells after yellow fever vaccination. General study findings and limits: Researchers noted that a small share of clonotypes showed up in both CD4 and CD8 compartments. One caveat is that FACS-sorted repertoires could contain abundant clonotypes contaminating from the bulk population. A weaker but faster secondary response was observed, peaking on day 5 versus 15.

TCR cDNA was made by 5'RACE template switching, adding a universal primer site and UMIs. TCRdb reprocessed the 5' RACE reads with MiXCR, giving one entry per CDR3 protein. The sample has roughly 250,000 distinct CDR3 sequences; approximately 13% are singletons. Sequenced material: CD4+ T cells sorted from PBMCs, taken 45 days after the yellow fever booster vaccination. The sequence derives from a man aged 25 to 40 who received the YFV17D yellow fever vaccine.

CDR3 sequence: CASSQEWASAYNEQFF. CDR3 nucleotide sequence: TGTGCCAGCAGCCAAGAATGGGCTAGCGCCTACAATGAGCAGTTCTTC. The chain combines TRBV14 with TRBJ2-1; a weak D match, TRBD2 (6 bases). Germline CDR1 and CDR2: SGHDN and FVKESK. This CDR3 is built from 16 residues. V gave up 0 bases and J gave up 2 bases, with 11 bases separating them.